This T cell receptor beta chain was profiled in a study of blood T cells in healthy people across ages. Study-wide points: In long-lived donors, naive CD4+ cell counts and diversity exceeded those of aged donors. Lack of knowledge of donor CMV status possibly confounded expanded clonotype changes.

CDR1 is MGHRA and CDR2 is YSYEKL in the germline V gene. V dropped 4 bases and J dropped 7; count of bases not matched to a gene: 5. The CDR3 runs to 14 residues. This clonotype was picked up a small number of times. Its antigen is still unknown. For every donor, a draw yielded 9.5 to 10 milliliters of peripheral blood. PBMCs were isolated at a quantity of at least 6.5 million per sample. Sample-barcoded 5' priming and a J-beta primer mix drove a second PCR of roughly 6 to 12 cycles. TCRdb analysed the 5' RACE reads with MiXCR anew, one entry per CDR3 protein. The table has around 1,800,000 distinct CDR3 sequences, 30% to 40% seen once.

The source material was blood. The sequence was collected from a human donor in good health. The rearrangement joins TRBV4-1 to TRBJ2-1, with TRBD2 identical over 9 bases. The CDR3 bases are TGCGCCAGCAGCCGCGGACTAGCGCAAAATGAGCAGTTCTTC. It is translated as CASSRGLAQNEQFF.